This is a list of T cell receptor beta chains from one sample in a study of STAT3 mutations in large granular lymphocyte leukemia. TCRdb's copy holds only in-frame clones and misses some; the assay was immunoSEQ multiplex PCR. The data hold some 9,800 clones, with roughly nine tenths observed a single time. Sequenced material: peripheral blood mononuclear cells. The origin of the receptors is a man in his 60s with T-cell large granular lymphocyte leukemia. Some clones in this sample may be carry-over from other donors' samples. Both conserved end residues are part of each CDR3.

TRBV7-3	TRBJ2-7	CASSELRGWQGEGEQYF
TRBV5-3	TRBJ1-5	CARSSGTGALNQPQHF
TRBV18	TRBJ2-6	CASSRRMGTGRLESGANVLTF
TRBV20-1	TRBJ2-7	CSADRGHEQYF
TRBV28	TRBJ1-6	CASSYPGGTGDNSPLHF
TRBV2	TRBJ2-1	CAGGLADYNEQFF
TRBV28	TRBJ2-7	CASQTIQFTYEQYF
TRBV4-3	TRBJ2-5	CASSQAVGTYKETQYF
TRBV27	TRBJ1-2	CASSLTADYGYTF
TRBV5-1	TRBJ1-6	CASSSLNSPLHF
TRBV28	TRBJ2-7	CASGTVSSSYEQYF
TRBV6-5	TRBJ1-1	CASIPGGRIAEAFF
TRBV6-5	TRBJ2-5	CASSLGPLGETQYF
TRBV7-3	TRBJ2-1	CASSYTSGWTEQFF
TRBV30	TRBJ2-3	CAWSHSGRGDTQYF
TRBV19	TRBJ2-1	CASSDIASGRAYEQFF
TRBV28	TRBJ2-2	CASSQPGELFF
TRBV10-3	TRBJ2-3	CATMGADTQYF
TRBV7-2	TRBJ2-5	CASPWQPQTQYF
TRBV7-7	TRBJ2-7	CASSLGPGPYEQYF
TRBV6-1	TRBJ1-6	CASSDRVNSPLHF
TRBV4-1	TRBJ1-2	CASSQEDRGGGYTF
TRBV7-2	TRBJ2-1	CASSSSSSSYNEQFF